These 17 T cell receptor beta chains originate from one sample sequenced in a study of siplizumab effects on memory and regulatory T cells. The method was immunoSEQ multiplex PCR; TCRdb's version includes in-frame clones alone and lacks a portion of them. The table records around 83,000 clones, approximately 90% of them present only once. Sample: CD4+ T cells sorted from blood. The source is a human donor in good health.

J is TRBJ2-5 and V is TRBV30; D is possibly TRBD2 (6 bases). This CDR3 contains 14 residues. Germline CDR1 GTSNPN, CDR2 SVGIG (reference sequence). With 0 bases removed from V and 5 bases from J, the gap between germline ends came to 13 bases. The CDR3 coding sequence is TGTGCCTGGAGTGTAGGAGGGACCGGGGAGACCCAGTACTTC. It specifies CAWSVGGTGETQYF.

This sequence joins TRBV5-4 and TRBJ2-5; 9 nucleotides line up with TRBD1. V shed 0 bases, J shed 7 bases, and the junction held 10 bases outside the gene matches. This CDR3 region has 16 residues. CDR1 and CDR2 (germline): SGHNT, YYREEE (reference sequence). The CDR3 loop reads CASSLGPGQGSATQYF. The CDR3 DNA reads as TGTGCCAGCAGCTTGGGTCCGGGACAGGGTTCAGCGACCCAGTACTTC.

V usage is TRBV7-2 and J usage is TRBJ1-1; D not certain. Germline V CDR1 and CDR2: SGHTA, FQGNSA. CDR3 length equals 14 residues. V was pared by 2 bases and J by 1 base, with 8 bases between. CDR3 nucleotides: TGTGCCAGCAGCTTAATGTGGGGGAACACTGAAGCTTTCTTT. Translated, it gives CASSLMWGNTEAFF.

The V and J genes are TRBV18 and TRBJ1-2; D unresolved. Trimming removed 2 bases from V and 0 bases from J, with 16 bases in between. In germline, CDR1 is KGHSH, CDR2 LQKENI. This CDR3 spans 17 amino acids. The CDR3 nucleotides read TGTGCCAGCTCACCAACCGGTGTCGTCAGGACTAACTATGGCTACACCTTC. Translating gives CASSPTGVVRTNYGYTF.

This sequence joins TRBV6-5 and TRBJ1-2; 7 bases are shared with TRBD1. V shed 0 bases, J shed 2 bases, and the junction held 3 bases outside the gene matches. CDR1 and CDR2 from the germline V gene are MNHEY and SVGAGI. This CDR3 has 15 residues. CDR3 protein: CASSYSGRGNYGYTF. CDR3 DNA: TGTGCCAGCAGTTACTCGGGCAGGGGGAACTATGGCTACACCTTC.

CDR3 coding DNA: TGTGCCAGCAGCTTCCGGGACAGGTTTAACTATGGCTACACCTTC. This codes for CASSFRDRFNYGYTF. The gene calls are TRBV9 and TRBJ1-2, with 8 bases matching TRBD1. Losses at the gene ends were 4 bases for V and 1 base for J; bases not matched to a gene: 6. This CDR3 is built from 15 residues. Germline values: CDR1 SGDLS, CDR2 YYNGEE.

This clone was seen a single time. This chain uses TRBV7-8 with TRBJ1-1; no clear D gene. Trimming pared 1 base from V and 3 bases from J, leaving 15 bases between. Germline V gene data show CDR1 as SGHVS and CDR2 as FQNEAQ. The CDR3 is 16 residues long. The CDR3 protein is CASSLGRVWRYTEAFF. Written as DNA, the CDR3 is TGTGCCAGCAGCTTAGGGCGGGTTTGGAGGTACACTGAAGCTTTCTTT.

This clone was seen just once. The rearrangement uses TRBV6-6 and TRBJ2-3; 7 bases match TRBD1. Looked up from germline, CDR1 is MNHNY and CDR2 is SVGAGI (reference sequence). This CDR3 comprises 15 residues. The V and J ends lost 4 bases and 2 bases, in that order; junction bases with no gene match: 6. CDR3 sequence reads: CASSWTGEPTDTQYF. The CDR3 bases are TGTGCCAGCAGTTGGACAGGTGAACCCACAGATACGCAGTATTTT.

J is TRBJ1-2 and V is TRBV6-5, with D possibly being TRBD1 (5 bases). Germline CDR1 reads MNHEY; CDR2 reads SVGAGI. This CDR3 has 15 amino acids. Trimming left V 7 bases short and J 3 bases short, with 18 bases between. As DNA, the CDR3 is TGTGCCAGCACCCATTCGCAGGGTCTCTACTATGGCTACACCTTC. Encoded protein: CASTHSQGLYYGYTF.

The chain joins TRBV5-1 to TRBJ2-5; 10 nucleotides agree with TRBD2. Germline-derived CDR1 and CDR2 are SGHRS and YFSETQ. CDR3 length: 13 amino acids. The trim removed 5 bases at V and 5 bases at J, leaving 3 bases unmatched. DNA of the CDR3: TGCGCCAGCAGACAGCGGGAGGGGGAGACCCAGTACTTC. It is translated as CASRQREGETQYF.

V and J are TRBV28 and TRBJ1-2; 8 positions agree with TRBD1. The germline V gene has CDR1 MDHEN and CDR2 SYDVKM. The CDR3 sequence is 16 residues long. V was pared by 6 bases and J by 4 bases, with 13 bases of the junction left unmatched. The CDR3 sequence is CASSGQGPSIIYGYTF. The CDR3 DNA reads as TGTGCCAGCAGCGGACAGGGCCCCTCGATTATCTATGGCTACACCTTC.

The chain employs TRBV28 and TRBJ2-3, with TRBD2 identical over 9 bases. This CDR3 is 15 amino acids long. Germline assignment: CDR1 MDHEN and CDR2 SYDVKM. The V segment lost 6 bases and the J segment 7 bases; nucleotides outside the gene matches: 11. CDR3 protein: CASSRPAGGPYTQYF. In DNA, the CDR3 is TGTGCCAGCAGCCGGCCGGCGGGAGGGCCGTATACGCAGTATTTT.

CDR3: CASRPDRGQDTQYF. The CDR3 DNA follows: TGTGCCAGCAGACCCGACAGGGGGCAAGATACGCAGTATTTT. This chain links TRBV2 with TRBJ2-3, with 10 bases matching TRBD1. This CDR3 is 14 amino acids long. The V segment lost 6 bases and the J segment 5 bases; nucleotides outside the gene matches: 5. The germline V gene encodes CDR1 SNHLY and CDR2 FYNNEI.

The chain carries TRBV19 and TRBJ1-1; D unclear. V was trimmed by 4 bases and J by 4 bases, leaving 10 bases between them. This CDR3 has 13 amino acids. Germline values: CDR1 LNHDA, CDR2 SQIVND (reference sequence). The CDR3 nucleotides read TGTGCCAGTAGTAGGGCGGCCCCCACTGAAGCTTTCTTT. It codes for CASSRAAPTEAFF.

The genes are TRBV6-6 and TRBJ2-2; no reliable D call. This CDR3 contains 16 residues. V was clipped by 2 bases and J by 0 bases, with 10 bases between them. Germline lookup yields CDR1 MNHNY and CDR2 SVGAGI (reference sequence). CDR3 region: CASSYGSSANTGELFF. Here the CDR3 DNA reads TGTGCCAGCAGTTACGGGTCTAGTGCGAACACCGGGGAGCTGTTTTTT.

The rearrangement joins TRBV5-1 to TRBJ2-2; 11 nucleotides line up with TRBD2. Germline V gene data show CDR1 as SGHRS and CDR2 as YFSETQ. V shed 4 bases, J shed 4 bases, and the junction held 6 bases outside the gene matches. This CDR3 has 16 residues. The CDR3 reads CASSQIAGGVTGELFF. The CDR3 nucleotides are TGCGCCAGCAGCCAAATAGCGGGAGGGGTCACCGGGGAGCTGTTTTTT.

V and J are TRBV30 and TRBJ1-2; D is unclear. CDR1 GTSNPN and CDR2 SVGIG come from the germline V gene (reference sequence). V dropped 2 bases and J dropped 4 bases, with 14 bases sitting between them. The CDR3 loop spans 14 amino acids. The CDR3: CAWSTITRSYGYTF. The DNA for the CDR3 is TGTGCCTGGAGTACGATAACACGATCCTATGGCTACACCTTC.